This T cell receptor beta chain was sequenced for a study of T cell responses to AZD1222 COVID-19 vaccine. Whole-study results and caveats: All repertoire sampling was performed exclusively after the peak T cell response. Researchers report vaccine-associated CD4 TCRs spanning spike, with dominance at 160-218 and 743-854.

Trimming took off 4 bases at V and 0 bases at J, with 10 bases between the two ends. Germline assignment: CDR1 MGHDK and CDR2 SYGVNS. The CDR3 extends over 14 amino acids. About this clone: Its target is unknown.

Measured with immunoSEQ multiplex PCR; TCRdb has only the in-frame clones, and not every one. The sample has over 150,000 clones, roughly 87% seen once. The sequences come from peripheral blood, collected on day 0 of AZD1222 vaccination. This receptor was obtained from an adult in good health. This rearrangement joins TRBV25-1 to TRBJ2-7, with D perhaps TRBD2 (5 bases). CDR3 in DNA: TGTGCCAGCAGTGGGACGGGAAGCTCCTACGAGCAGTACTTC. Translated: CASSGTGSSYEQYF.